Below, one T cell receptor (beta chain) is given with its context. Its antigen is unknown. One base away there is no much larger clone; base qualities are not given. This sample is part of a study of blood T cells in healthy people across ages (dated by TCRdb to the mid-2010s). About the full investigation: Template switching captured roughly one uniquely barcoded TCR beta cDNA molecule per two T cells in model experiments. Age-related changes in TCR beta repertoire diversity were measured in the study by deep sequencing normalized with unique cDNA molecular identifiers. The donors were divided into four age groups: young (average approximately 17 years), middle-aged (about 40), aged (under 70) and long-lived (82). To avoid experimental bias, donors of different ages were distributed randomly across sequencing lanes. For two donors (one aged 18 to 30 and one aged 80 or older), the study analyzed two additional independent replicas of 1 million unique cDNA reads from the same blood draw.

Here is what the overall study found, with its caveats: As age increased, observed TCR beta diversity per million T cells dropped in a roughly linear way, and a significant reduction was already evident by age about 40. Because donor CMV infection status was unknown, age-related changes in expanded clonotypes were potentially confounded. Estimates of total diversity from one million sequenced T cells were regarded as lower bounds and underestimates. Conclusive comparison of naive and antigen-experienced compartments was prevented by the profiling of bulk unsorted PBMCs. Compared with the aged group, more naive CD4+ T cells, fewer expanded clones and increased TCR diversity were shown by the long-lived group, suggesting age selection. Observed TCR beta diversity correlated strongly with the percentage of naive T cells measured by flow cytometry.

Libraries were built with 5' RACE. The sequencing machine was an Illumina HiSeq 2500. A second PCR of about 7 to 12 cycles was run with a J-beta primer mix and a sample-barcoded 5' primer. A template-switch 5' adaptor carrying 12 random nucleotides introduced a unique molecular identifier onto each TCR beta cDNA molecule. Each sample yielded at least 2.5 million CDR3-containing paired-end reads. First-strand cDNA synthesis was performed from all RNA using the Mint cDNA synthesis kit, with priming by a TRBC-specific oligonucleotide. All cDNA was treated with uracil-DNA glycosylase and then went through a first 18-cycle PCR with the universal primers M1SS and BC2_uni_R. Per the original workflow: For normalization, 1 million high-quality reads were randomly selected from each sample, with every read carrying a distinct molecular identifier. Reads sharing molecular identifiers were discarded rather than binned into consensus sequences. CDR3 identification, clonotype clustering and error correction used MiTCR with a Q25 quality threshold and the strictest error-elimination algorithm. A nonparametric unseen species model using Euler transformation provided a lower-bound estimate of total TCR beta diversity. TCRdb took the public reads, trimmed them with fastp at Q25, ran MiXCR for clone calling and kept in-frame beta chains. All rows with the same CDR3 protein become a single entry with the most common DNA and genes. The V and J calls shown here were made by TCRdb, not taken from the authors' results. The sample table lists about 830,000 distinct CDR3 sequences, approximately 65% of them with a count of one. The ten largest account for 28% of the sample.

V lost 2 bases and J lost 7 bases, and the count of bases not matched to a germline gene is 6. CDR1 and CDR2 are read off the germline V gene (reference sequence) as SEHNR and FQNEAQ. There are 15 amino acids in the CDR3, from cysteine to phenylalanine inclusive. Just CDR3 DNA is preserved here, 45 bases in frame from base 1. Donors were 39 systemically healthy Caucasian individuals from Russia aged about 6 to 100 years. Around 10 milliliters of peripheral blood were drawn from each donor into EDTA-treated Vacutainer tubes. Ficoll-Paque density-gradient centrifugation was used to isolate PBMCs, with at least 7 million per sample. Trizol reagent was used to extract total RNA from PBMCs, with at least 6 micrograms per sample. For every donor, an aliquot of PBMCs went through flow cytometry to measure the percentages of naive CD45RAhigh/CD27high T cells.

The clonotype comes from a young man in good health. Sequencing used blood. The rearranged chain carries TRBV7-9 and TRBJ2-1; TRBD2 fits 9 bases in the junction. The DNA sequence follows: TGTGCCAGCAGCTTACGGTCTAGCGGGGAAAATGAGCAGTTCTTC. Translation gives CASSLRSSGENEQFF.